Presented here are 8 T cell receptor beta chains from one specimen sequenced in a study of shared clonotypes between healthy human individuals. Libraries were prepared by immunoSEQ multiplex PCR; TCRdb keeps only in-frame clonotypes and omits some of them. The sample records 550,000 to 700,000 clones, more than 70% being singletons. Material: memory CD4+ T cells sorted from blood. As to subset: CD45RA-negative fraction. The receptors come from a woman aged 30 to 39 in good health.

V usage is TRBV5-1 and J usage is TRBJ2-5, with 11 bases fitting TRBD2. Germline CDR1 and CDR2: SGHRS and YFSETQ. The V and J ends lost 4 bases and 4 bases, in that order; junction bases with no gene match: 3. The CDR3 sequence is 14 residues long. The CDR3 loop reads CASSEGLAGETQYF. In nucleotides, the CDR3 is TGCGCCAGCAGCGAAGGACTAGCGGGAGAGACCCAGTACTTC. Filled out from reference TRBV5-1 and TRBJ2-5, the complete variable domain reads KAGVTQTPRYLIKTRGQQVTLSCSPISGHRSVSWYQQTPGQGLQFLFEYFSETQRNKGNFPGRFSGRQFSNSRSEMNVSTLELGDSALYLCASSEGLAGETQYFGPGTRLLVL.

The CDR3 DNA follows: TGTGCCAGCAGTGAAGAGGGTCTCGAGCAGTACTTC. Translated: CASSEEGLEQYF. The chain couples TRBV2 to TRBJ2-5; D not resolved. The end of the DNA is better explained by TRBJ2-7, so the J call may be wrong. Germline V gives CDR1 SNHLY, CDR2 FYNNEI. There are 12 residues in the CDR3.

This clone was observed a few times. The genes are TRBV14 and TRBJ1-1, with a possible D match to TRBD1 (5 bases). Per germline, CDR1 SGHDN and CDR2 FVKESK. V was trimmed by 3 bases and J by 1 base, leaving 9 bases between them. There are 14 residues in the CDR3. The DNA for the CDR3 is TGTGCCAGCAGCCAGGGGCAGGGGAACACTGAAGCTTTCTTT. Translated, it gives CASSQGQGNTEAFF.

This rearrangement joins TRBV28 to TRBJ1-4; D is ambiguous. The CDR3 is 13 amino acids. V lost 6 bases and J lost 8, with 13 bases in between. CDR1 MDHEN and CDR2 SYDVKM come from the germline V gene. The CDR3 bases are TGTGCCAGCAGAAGGGAATTGAGGGAAAAACTGTTTTTT. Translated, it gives CASRRELREKLFF.

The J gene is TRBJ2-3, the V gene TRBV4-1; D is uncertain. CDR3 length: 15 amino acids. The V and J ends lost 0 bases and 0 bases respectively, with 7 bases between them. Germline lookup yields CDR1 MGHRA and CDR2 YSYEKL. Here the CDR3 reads CASSQDGHSTDTQYF. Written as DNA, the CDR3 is TGCGCCAGCAGCCAAGATGGGCATAGCACAGATACGCAGTATTTT.

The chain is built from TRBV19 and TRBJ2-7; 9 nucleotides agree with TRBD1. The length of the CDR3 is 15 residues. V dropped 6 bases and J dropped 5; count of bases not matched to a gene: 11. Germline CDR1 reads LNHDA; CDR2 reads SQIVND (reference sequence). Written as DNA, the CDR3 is TGTGCCAGTAGCCAACGGGACAGGGCTTGGAACGAGCAGTACTTC. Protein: CASSQRDRAWNEQYF.

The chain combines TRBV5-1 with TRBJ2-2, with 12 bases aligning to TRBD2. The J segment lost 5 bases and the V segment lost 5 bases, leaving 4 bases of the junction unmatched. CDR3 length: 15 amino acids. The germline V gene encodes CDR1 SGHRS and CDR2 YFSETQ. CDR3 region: CASRAGTSGTGELFF. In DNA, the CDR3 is TGCGCCAGCAGGGCCGGGACTAGCGGGACCGGGGAGCTGTTTTTT.

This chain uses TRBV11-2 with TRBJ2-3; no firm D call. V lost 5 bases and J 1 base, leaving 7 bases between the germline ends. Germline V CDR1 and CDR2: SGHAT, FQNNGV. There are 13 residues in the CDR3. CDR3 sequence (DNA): TGTGCCAGCAGCCCTCACGGCACAGATACGCAGTATTTT. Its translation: CASSPHGTDTQYF. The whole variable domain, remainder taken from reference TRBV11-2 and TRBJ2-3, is EAGVAQSPRYKIIEKRQSVAFWCNPISGHATLYWYQQILGQGPKLLIQFQNNGVVDDSQLPKDRFSAERLKGVDSTLKIQPAKLEDSAVYLCASSPHGTDTQYFGPGTRLTVL.